This is a list of T cell receptor beta chains from one sample in a study of CD4+ T cells in melanoma. Sequencing was performed with immunoSEQ multiplex PCR; in TCRdb, only in-frame clones are kept and a portion is missing. Of some 120,000 clones detected, about 90% appear once; the ten largest clones hold roughly 3.1%. The material sequenced was peripheral blood. The source of these receptors is a human donor with melanoma. Both conserved end residues are part of each CDR3. The order of the fields is D gene, clone size, V gene, J gene, CDR3 DNA, CDR3 protein. The D gene is left open where the match is weak. For some rows the clone size is stated as once, few or many, or as a class when expanded; others skip it.

-	few	TRBV21-1	TRBJ2-3	TGTGCCAGCAGCAAAGCAGAGCAGGGTGGCACAGATACGCAGTATTTT	CASSKAEQGGTDTQYF
TRBD1	-	TRBV18	TRBJ1-2	TGTGCCAGCTCAACTACCGGGACAGGGGGGAACTATGGCTACACCTTC	CASSTTGTGGNYGYTF
TRBD2	-	TRBV4-2	TRBJ2-7	TGTGCCAGCAGCCAAGATCTTGGGAGGGCGCGCATCGCAACCTACGAGCAGTACTTC	CASSQDLGRARIATYEQYF
TRBD2	-	TRBV5-1	TRBJ2-3	TGCGCCAGCAGCTTGCCGGGACTAGCGGGGGCCCTCGATACGCAGTATTTT	CASSLPGLAGALDTQYF
TRBD1	few	TRBV9	TRBJ1-2	TGTGCCAGCAGCCCCCGGGACAGGGAGGGGGATAACTATGGCTACACCTTC	CASSPRDREGDNYGYTF
TRBD2	-	TRBV6-4	TRBJ2-2	TGTGCCAGCAGTGTTCTAGCGGGGGGGAACACCGGGGAGCTGTTTTTT	CASSVLAGGNTGELFF
-	-	TRBV11-2	TRBJ1-5	TGTGCCAGCAGCTCGGGCGGTGACAGGAGTGAACCCCAGCATTTT	CASSSGGDRSEPQHF
TRBD1	-	TRBV7-9	TRBJ1-3	TGTGCCAGCAGCTTACCACAGGGGAGAGGAAACACCATATATTTT	CASSLPQGRGNTIYF
TRBD2	-	TRBV5-1	TRBJ2-1	TGCGCCAGCAGCTTGTACGGCGGGGGGGCCGACAATGAGCAGTTCTTC	CASSLYGGGADNEQFF
TRBD2	-	TRBV7-2	TRBJ2-7	TGTGCCAGCAGCTTAGGGACTAGCCAGGGCTACGAGCAGTACTTC	CASSLGTSQGYEQYF
TRBD1	once	TRBV4-3	TRBJ1-6	TGCGCCAGCAGCCAATCGGACAGGGGGGATAATTCACCCCTCCACTTT	CASSQSDRGDNSPLHF
-	-	TRBV27	TRBJ2-7	TGTGCCAGCAGCCCAAGAACGACAGGCAGATACGAGCAGTACTTC	CASSPRTTGRYEQYF
TRBD1	-	TRBV23-1	TRBJ1-1	TGCGCCAGCAGTCCCGGGACAGCCAAAGGTCTCCTCACTGAAGCTTTCTTT	CASSPGTAKGLLTEAFF
TRBD2	-	TRBV30	TRBJ2-5	TGTGCCTGGAGTCGCAGCGGGGGGCCCCAAGAGACCCAGTACTTC	CAWSRSGGPQETQYF
TRBD2	-	TRBV6-1	TRBJ2-5	TGTGCCAGTACATCTAGCGGGAGCTGGGAGACCCAGTACTTC	CASTSSGSWETQYF
-	-	TRBV7-3	TRBJ1-2	TGTGCCAGCAGCCCGGGACTTTCTTATGGCTACACCTTC	CASSPGLSYGYTF
-	-	TRBV19	TRBJ2-7	TGTGCCAGTAGCCAACTCCCCGATGGGGGGGAGCAGTACTTC	CASSQLPDGGEQYF
-	once	TRBV5-4	TRBJ2-5	TGTGCCAGCAGCTTGTATTCGGTTCAAGAGACCCAGTACTTC	CASSLYSVQETQYF
-	few	TRBV30	TRBJ1-6	TGTGCCTGGAGTTTGGGGGGGCAGTCACCCCTCCACTTT	CAWSLGGQSPLHF
-	few	TRBV2	TRBJ1-5	TGTGCCAGCACAGCTCTAGGCAATCAGCCCCAGCATTTT	CASTALGNQPQHF
-	-	TRBV6-1	TRBJ1-4	TGTGCCAGCAGTGAAGTTGGGACGGGCAATGAAAAACTGTTTTTT	CASSEVGTGNEKLFF
-	-	TRBV18	TRBJ1-1	TGTGCCAGCTCACCAACAGCGAGTGAAACTGAAGCTTTCTTT	CASSPTASETEAFF
-	-	TRBV6-5	TRBJ2-7	TGTGCCAGCAGTGCCCGACGATACAACTCCTACGAGCAGTACTTC	CASSARRYNSYEQYF
-	-	TRBV4-3	TRBJ1-3	TGCGCCAGCAGCCAATCGACAACTGGAAACACCATATATTTT	CASSQSTTGNTIYF
-	-	TRBV4-1	TRBJ2-5	TGCGCCAGCAGCCAAGATCATGGGGAGACCCAGTACTTC	CASSQDHGETQYF
-	-	TRBV19	TRBJ1-1	TGTGCCAGTAGTATATGGGGAGATACTGAAGCTTTCTTT	CASSIWGDTEAFF
-	-	TRBV7-2	TRBJ1-5	TGTGCCAGCAGCTTAAGGGCCGATCAGCCCCAGCATTTT	CASSLRADQPQHF
-	-	TRBV18	TRBJ1-1	TGTGCCAGCTCACCAGACAGAGAGAACACTGAAGCTTTCTTT	CASSPDRENTEAFF
-	once	TRBV19	TRBJ2-1	TGTGCCAGTAGTATGTGGCAGGTGGATGAGCAGTTCTTC	CASSMWQVDEQFF
-	-	TRBV5-6	TRBJ2-1	TGTGCCAGCAGCTCCGGACCGGAGCAGTTCTTC	CASSSGPEQFF
TRBD1	once	TRBV7-2	TRBJ2-2	TGTGCCAGCAGCTATCAGGGGGCGATTACCGGGGAGCTGTTTTTT	CASSYQGAITGELFF